This TCR beta chain was recovered during a study of cytomegalovirus exposure and HLA in healthy donors. On the study more broadly: In a later analysis, it was reported that the roughly 120 validation repertoires had been produced on the same platform as the 690 or so repertoires belonging to the first cohort.

About this clone itself: Antigen specificity is unknown.

From the roughly 120-subject validation cohort, which was separate from the approximately 670-subject first cohort, the donors were drawn. Measured with immunoSEQ multiplex PCR; TCRdb has only the in-frame clones, and not every one. The table includes over 150,000 clones, approximately 80% detected once. Study-wide results and limits: The tendency of first-cohort TCR clusters to co-occur in the 110 or so validation repertoires emerged from a later analysis.

The CDR3 sequence is 15 residues long. Trimming removed 0 bases from V and 4 bases from J, with 11 bases in between. From germline, CDR1 is SGDLS and CDR2 YYNGEE. The receptor was derived from a woman aged 25 to 45 in good health and CMV-seropositive. Sequences were obtained from PBMCs. The chain carries TRBV9 and TRBJ1-3; no reliable D call. The chain's CDR3 is CASSVARGSGNTIYF. The CDR3 DNA reads as TGTGCCAGCAGCGTAGCTAGAGGATCCGGAAACACCATATATTTT.